This T cell receptor (beta chain) came from a study of technical replicates of blood from several donors. Germline CDR1 reads SGDLS; CDR2 reads YYNGEE. This CDR3 is built from 16 residues. V was clipped by 2 bases and J by 0 bases, with 12 bases between them. Using immunoSEQ multiplex PCR, the repertoire was profiled, and TCRdb retains in-frame clones only, with some absent. The sample has some 87,000 clones; 97% are singletons. Material: T cells isolated from PBMCs. The chain carries TRBV9 and TRBJ2-1; D remains ambiguous. The receptor was derived from a human donor in good health. The CDR3 coding sequence is TGTGCCAGCAGCGTTTGGCAGGAAAGCTCCTACAATGAGCAGTTCTTC. It codes for CASSVWQESSYNEQFF. Using reference TRBV9 and TRBJ2-1 for the parts outside the CDR3, the full variable domain is DSGVTQTPKHLITATGQRVTLRCSPRSGDLSVYWYQQSLDQGLQFLIQYYNGEERAKGNILERFSAQQFPDLHSELNLSSLELGDSALYFCASSVWQESSYNEQFFGPGTRLTVL.